The clone carrying this TCR beta chain appeared a single time. This sample includes further DNA sequences coding for the same CDR3. This sample stems from a study of cytomegalovirus exposure and HLA in healthy donors. The PCR employed 60 Vbeta primers together with 13 Jbeta primers. TCRdb keeps only in-frame clones here, not all; method: immunoSEQ multiplex PCR. The table has around 300,000 clones, roughly two thirds seen once. Trimming cost V 6 bases and J 0 bases, with 8 bases left between them. CDR1 and CDR2 (germline): SQVTM, ANQGSEA. This CDR3 has 12 residues. The specimen sequenced was PBMCs. The clonotype comes from a female donor in good health and CMV-seronegative. The rearrangement joins TRBV29-1 to TRBJ1-1; unclear D gene. The CDR3 DNA reads TGCAGCGTGGGAGGTATGAACACTGAAGCTTTCTTT. Translated: CSVGGMNTEAFF.